This section outlines one TCR beta chain sequence together with its context. This clonotype was seen only a few times. Its antigen specificity is not known. No base quality values were provided; no much bigger clone lies one nucleotide off. The library was made by RT-PCR. Sequencing was performed on a NextSeq 550. Through fastp at Q25 and MiXCR, TCRdb rebuilt clones from the public reads, retaining in-frame beta chains. Rows matching on CDR3 protein sequence are summarized as one entry with the most common DNA and genes. The sample contains about 160,000 distinct CDR3 sequences, about 32% of them found a single time. The top ten clones comprise 3.2% of the sample. The data derive from a study of patients and donors after allogeneic stem cell transplantation (dated by TCRdb to 2020 to 2021). The CDR3, from cysteine to phenylalanine, totals 14 residues. Left in the record is the CDR3 DNA by itself, 42 bases read in frame from the first base. Looking up the germline V gene yields CDR1 SGHTA and CDR2 FQGNSA. V was cut back by 1 base and J by 0 bases, leaving a gap of 6 bases between them.

Material for sequencing was blood, either unsorted or a sorted T cell fraction (not recorded which). The TCR was taken from a human donor who was either an allogeneic HSCT recipient or a stem cell or donor lymphocyte infusion donor (not recorded which). It is not recorded whose cells these are; they may come from a transplant donor. The sequence is built from TRBV7-2 and TRBJ1-2; the D region possibly corresponds to TRBD1 (6 bases align). The CDR3 protein: CASSLDRANYGYTF. In nucleotides, the sequence is TGTGCCAGCAGCTTAGACAGGGCTAACTATGGCTACACCTTC.